This T cell receptor beta chain emerged from a study of T-cell memory formation after mild COVID-19 (dated by TCRdb to the early 2020s). Broadly, across the study: TCR sequence clusters from the two donors were largely donor specific. T-cell clones expanding and contracting after mild COVID-19 in a couple of donors were tracked by longitudinal TCRalpha and TCRbeta repertoire sequencing. The cohort comprised two young, previously healthy adult volunteers, one female and one male.

Reading from cysteine to phenylalanine, the CDR3 counts 15 amino acids. CDR3 DNA is the only sequence kept; it has 45 bases, read in frame from the first base. Sequences DFQATT (CDR1) and SNEGSKA (CDR2) are obtained from the germline V gene (reference sequence). At the junction V is shortened by 6 bases and J by 3 bases; bases outside the gene matches: 11. Sequenced on an Illumina NovaSeq 6000. TCRalpha and TCRbeta cDNA libraries were constructed by 5'RACE with constant-segment primers, with sample barcodes and unique molecular identifiers being introduced. RNA was extracted from every sample with Trizol reagent. The libraries were amplified in two PCR steps, and the second step added a second sample barcode and Illumina TruSeq adapters. Libraries were sequenced on an Illumina NovaSeq with 2 x 150 bp paired-end reads. On the study's bioinformatics: The reads were demultiplexed and collapsed into UMI-guided consensus sequences using migec v1.2.7. Using mixcr v2.1.11, the UMI consensuses were aligned to TRA and TRB V and J templates and assembled into clonotypes. Clonotypes were classified as expanded or contracted when called significant by both edgeR and NoisET, with noise models trained on biological replicates. For edgeR calls, the thresholds were a false discovery rate-adjusted p below 0.01 and a log2 fold-change of 1. PCA with hierarchical clustering of max-normalized trajectories of the 1000 most abundant clonotypes was used as exploratory dynamics analysis. Separately sequenced CD4+ and CD8+ repertoires were used to assign the CD4 or CD8 phenotype of responding clones. Through fastp at Q25 and MiXCR, TCRdb rebuilt clones from the public reads, retaining in-frame beta chains. Every CDR3 protein is listed once, alongside the most common genes and DNA of its rows. The V and J calls shown here were made by TCRdb, not taken from the authors' results. This sample lists hundreds of thousands of distinct CDR3 sequences; 15% were detected once. The ten largest make up more than 2% of the sample.

Ficoll-Paque density gradient centrifugation was the method used to isolate PBMCs. Regarding this clonotype: Its specific antigen is unknown. The input lacks base qualities; no much larger clone sits a single base away.

Points the paper makes about the study in general: Clones that contracted from day 15 to 85 showed balanced CD4/CD8 phenotypes, whereas a second wave of clones that expanded from day 15 to 37 leaned towards CD4+. SARS-CoV-2 specificity of the second-wave clones peaking on day 37 was not confirmed. Contracting CD4+ clones were located mainly in the CM and EM memory subsets, whereas CD8+ clones were found to be enriched in EMRA. Only two mild cases were covered by the study, and larger cohorts that include severe cases with pre-infection samples were considered necessary. Some responding clones were detected in pre-infection memory, which suggested that pre-existing cross-reactive memory T cells had joined the SARS-CoV-2 response.

The rearrangement joined TRBV20-1 to TRBJ2-3; TRBD2 agrees with 8 junctional bases. Source material: PBMCs or a T cell subset sorted from them (not recorded which). This TCR derives from an adult woman who had mild COVID-19 (a few samples of this study predate the infection). The sample titles of this study are shuffled in the database, so cell type and time point are left out; the donor was told from shared clones. The DNA sequence is TGCAGTGCGGAAAAAACGAGCGGGAGTACAGATACGCAGTATTTT. Protein translation: CSAEKTSGSTDTQYF.